Presented here are 20 T cell receptor beta chains from one specimen sequenced in a study of T cell responses to AZD1222 COVID-19 vaccine (dated by TCRdb to the early 2020s). Reading the label with the study, this specimen's time point is: about 28 days (+/-7) after the second vaccine dose. Libraries were made using the immunoSEQ multiplex PCR assay. In TCRdb, the immuneACCESS table is reduced to in-frame sequences with V and J assigned. These tables do not hold every clone; where another copy was compared, an unresolved V gene accounts for under half, and the others remain unexplained. Present in this sample are 150,000 to 250,000 clones, over 85% of which were seen just once. The ten largest make up 1% of the sample. Source: peripheral blood, taken 28 days after the second AZD1222 dose. The receptors here all came from an adult who received the AZD1222 COVID-19 vaccine.

The gene calls are TRBV3-1 (or the pseudogene TRBV3-2) and TRBJ1-2; no reliable D call. This CDR3 contains 14 residues. The germline gives CDR1 LGHDT, CDR2 YNNKEL (reference sequence). The ends were cut back, 1 base at V and 1 base at J, with 7 bases in the middle. The CDR3 is CASSQGQNNYGYTF. The CDR3 nucleotides are TGTGCCAGCAGCCAAGGGCAGAATAACTATGGCTACACCTTC.

V is TRBV6-5 and J is TRBJ1-6, with 7 bases aligning to TRBD1. CDR3 size: 14 residues. CDR1 and CDR2 (germline): MNHEY, SVGAGI. Trimming removed 10 bases from V and 5 bases from J; junction bases left unmatched: 8. The CDR3 coding sequence is TGTGCCATTACCGACAGGGCGGATAATTCACCCCTCCACTTT. This encodes CAITDRADNSPLHF.

DNA of the CDR3: TGTGCCAGCAGTGAAGCCCGGACAGGCTATGGCTACACCTTC. Amino acids: CASSEARTGYGYTF. V and J are TRBV6-1 and TRBJ1-2; TRBD1 agrees at 7 bases. This CDR3 has 14 residues. The germline gives CDR1 MNHNS, CDR2 SASEGT. V was pared by 0 bases and J by 4 bases, with 2 bases of the junction left unmatched.

The chain employs TRBV2 and TRBJ1-4; the D gene is possibly TRBD1 (6 bases). CDR1 and CDR2 (germline): SNHLY, FYNNEI. This CDR3 has 14 residues. V was cut by 1 base and J by 8 bases, with 11 bases left in between. CDR3 nucleotides: TGTGCCAGCAGTGAAGTGGGGGCTGGGGAAAAACTGTTTTTT. Translation: CASSEVGAGEKLFF.

The chain couples TRBV28 to TRBJ2-7, with 9 bases matching TRBD1. The CDR3 is made up of 15 amino acids. Germline V gene lookup returns CDR1 MDHEN and CDR2 SYDVKM. V dropped 7 bases and J dropped 2; count of bases not matched to a gene: 9. CDR3 region: CASTAGTGPPYEQYF. CDR3 nucleotides: TGTGCCAGCACTGCCGGGACAGGGCCCCCCTACGAGCAGTACTTC.

This rearrangement joins TRBV3-1 (or the pseudogene TRBV3-2) to TRBJ1-6; no definite D call. This CDR3 region has 16 residues. Germline CDR1 reads LGHDT; CDR2 reads YNNKEL (reference sequence). V lost 0 bases to trimming and J lost 1 base, with 7 bases between them. The CDR3 region is CASSQERVSYNSPLHF. CDR3 bases: TGTGCCAGCAGCCAAGAGCGAGTATCCTATAATTCACCCCTCCACTTT.

The chain is built from TRBV7-9 and TRBJ1-1; TRBD1 is a possible D gene (5 bases). CDR1 and CDR2 from the germline V gene are SEHNR and FQNEAQ (reference sequence). The CDR3 totals 16 residues. V lost 5 bases and J lost 4, with 20 bases in between. The CDR3 nucleotides are TGTGCCAGCAGCGCGGCCCCCGGAGGGGAGAGCACTGAAGCTTTCTTT. This translates into CASSAAPGGESTEAFF.

The chain has TRBV6-5 and TRBJ1-2; D gene uncertain. This CDR3 spans 12 amino acids. Looked up from germline, CDR1 is MNHEY and CDR2 is SVGAGI. Trimming cost V 7 bases and J 6 bases, with 12 bases left between them. The CDR3: CASTPREDGYTF. The CDR3 bases are TGTGCCAGCACGCCCCGCGAGGATGGCTACACCTTC.

This chain links TRBV30 with TRBJ2-5, with D perhaps TRBD2 (6 bases). V was trimmed by 8 bases and J by 5 bases, leaving 27 bases between them. There are 16 residues in the CDR3. Germline CDR1 reads GTSNPN; CDR2 reads SVGIG (reference sequence). The CDR3: CATRLPGQFGGETQYF. DNA of the CDR3: TGTGCCACCCGATTACCTGGACAATTTGGGGGGGAGACCCAGTACTTC.

This clone was found once. The chain uses TRBV25-1 and TRBJ1-2, with 10 bases lining up with TRBD1. The CDR3 spans 15 residues. CDR1 and CDR2 (germline): MGHDK, SYGVNS. Losses at the gene ends were 4 bases for V and 4 bases for J; bases not matched to a gene: 6. CDR3 protein: CASSVDRGPGYGYTF. The CDR3 bases are TGTGCCAGCAGTGTAGACAGGGGGCCCGGCTATGGCTACACCTTC.

This clone was counted only a few times. The chain links TRBV11-3 to TRBJ2-3, with D possibly matching TRBD2 (6 bases). In germline, CDR1 is SGHNT, CDR2 YENEEA. Trimming left V 8 bases short and J 6 bases short, with 12 bases between. CDR3 size: 12 residues. CDR3 amino acids: CASGGRSDTQYF. The CDR3 nucleotides read TGTGCCAGCGGAGGGCGGAGCGATACGCAGTATTTT.

The rearrangement uses TRBV12-3 or TRBV12-4 and TRBJ1-1; D gene unclear. Trimming removed 6 bases from V and 4 bases from J, with 12 bases in between. The CDR3 covers 13 residues. The CDR3 DNA follows: TGTGCCAGCAGACTAGAACCGGGCACTGAAGCTTTCTTT. Its protein product is CASRLEPGTEAFF.

The chain couples TRBV19 to TRBJ2-7; D possibly corresponds to TRBD1 (5 bases). Trimming took 5 bases from V and 3 from J, leaving 17 bases between them. CDR1 is LNHDA, CDR2 SQIVND, per germline (reference sequence). The CDR3 runs to 15 residues. For the CDR3, the DNA is TGTGCCAGTAGTCTCCAGACAGAAACCTTCTACGAGCAGTACTTC. Its translation is CASSLQTETFYEQYF.

The chain employs TRBV4-1 and TRBJ2-7; 7 bases are a match to TRBD1. Germline assignment: CDR1 MGHRA and CDR2 YSYEKL. V lost 1 base to trimming and J lost 3 bases; unmatched junction nucleotides: 15. This CDR3 has 18 residues. CDR3 region: CASSQALRSGRGYYEQYF. CDR3 DNA: TGCGCCAGCAGCCAAGCCCTACGGTCGGGCAGGGGGTACTACGAGCAGTACTTC.

The genes are TRBV7-9 and TRBJ2-1; tentative D call: TRBD1 (6 bases). CDR3 length: 14 residues. Trimming shortened V by 1 base and J by 7 bases, and 11 bases separated the two germline ends. The germline gives CDR1 SEHNR, CDR2 FQNEAQ (reference sequence). As DNA, the CDR3 is TGTGCCAGCAGCTTAGAGGGGGAGTGGAATGAGCAGTTCTTC. It translates to CASSLEGEWNEQFF. The full variable domain, completed using reference TRBV7-9 and TRBJ2-1, is DTGVSQNPRHKITKRGQNVTFRCDPISEHNRLYWYRQTLGQGPEFLTYFQNEAQLEKSRLLSDRFSAERPKGSFSTLEIQRTEQGDSAMYLCASSLEGEWNEQFFGPGTRLTVL.

The rearrangement links TRBV6-5 to TRBJ2-6; D possibly corresponds to TRBD2 (7 bases). Trimming took 10 bases from V and 4 from J, leaving 17 bases between them. Germline V CDR1 and CDR2: MNHEY, SVGAGI. The CDR3 is 15 residues long. Here the CDR3 reads CAIGGGAVGANVLTF. In DNA, the CDR3 is TGTGCCATTGGGGGGGGCGCCGTGGGGGCCAACGTCCTGACTTTC.

V is TRBV24-1 and J is TRBJ1-6; no definite D call. V dropped 2 bases and J dropped 7 bases, with 2 bases sitting between them. CDR3 size: 12 residues. CDR1 and CDR2 from the germline V gene are KGHDR and SFDVKD. The CDR3 coding sequence is TGTGCCACCAGTGATTCGAATTCACCCCTCCACTTT. Translated, it gives CATSDSNSPLHF.

The rearrangement joins TRBV9 to TRBJ2-1; 11 bases match TRBD2. This CDR3 is built from 16 residues. CDR1 is SGDLS and CDR2 is YYNGEE in the germline V gene. V lost 2 bases to trimming and J lost 4 bases; unmatched junction nucleotides: 5. The CDR3 region has the DNA TGTGCCAGCAGCGTCACCACTAGCGGGGGTTACAATGAGCAGTTCTTC. Translated: CASSVTTSGGYNEQFF.

V and J are TRBV7-9 and TRBJ1-5; unclear D gene. This CDR3 spans 15 amino acids. V lost 1 base, J lost 5 bases, and 12 bases lay in between. Germline CDR1 reads SEHNR; CDR2 reads FQNEAQ (reference sequence). The CDR3 here is CASSLGVSVDQPQHF. CDR3 nucleotide sequence: TGTGCCAGCAGCTTAGGAGTTAGCGTTGATCAGCCCCAGCATTTT.

The gene calls are TRBV12-5 and TRBJ1-5; D is uncertain. The CDR3 extends over 13 amino acids. Between the trimmed V and J ends, which lost 7 bases and 4 bases, there was a span of 11 bases. Germline loops: CDR1 LGHNT, CDR2 FRNRAP. CDR3 sequence reads: CASASAFNQPQHF. CDR3 bases: TGTGCTAGTGCCTCCGCCTTTAATCAGCCCCAGCATTTT.